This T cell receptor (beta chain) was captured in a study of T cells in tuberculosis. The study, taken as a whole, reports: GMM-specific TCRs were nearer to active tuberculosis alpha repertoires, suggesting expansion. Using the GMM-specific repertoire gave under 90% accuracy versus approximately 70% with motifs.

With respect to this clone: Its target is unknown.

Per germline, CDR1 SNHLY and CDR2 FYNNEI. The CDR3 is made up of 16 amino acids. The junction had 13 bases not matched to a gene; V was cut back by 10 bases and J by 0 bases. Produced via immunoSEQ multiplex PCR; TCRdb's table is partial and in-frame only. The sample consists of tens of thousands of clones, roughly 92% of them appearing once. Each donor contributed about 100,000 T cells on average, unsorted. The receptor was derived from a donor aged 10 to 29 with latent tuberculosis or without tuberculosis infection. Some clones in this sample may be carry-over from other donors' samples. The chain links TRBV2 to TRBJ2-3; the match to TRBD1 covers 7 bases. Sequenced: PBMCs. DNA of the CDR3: TGTGCCACCTTTACAAAGACAGGGAAAAGCACAGATACGCAGTATTTT. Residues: CATFTKTGKSTDTQYF.